Each of the 30 T cell receptor beta chains below was sequenced from the same sample in a study of control samples from healthy donors and cancer patients. The assay was immunoSEQ multiplex PCR, and TCRdb's table has in-frame clones only and misses some. The profile shows 50,000 or so clones, more than 95% of them singletons. Sequencing used blood. These receptors came from a woman aged 18-29 years in good health.

CDR3 protein: CASSPSGGYGYTF. CDR3 coding DNA: TGTGCCAGCAGTCCGTCGGGAGGCTATGGCTACACCTTC. The chain has TRBV27 and TRBJ1-2; D ambiguous. The CDR3 runs to 13 residues. The V end lost 5 bases, the J end lost 4 bases, and 11 bases lay between the germline ends. Germline CDR1 MNHEY, CDR2 SMNVEV (reference sequence).

V gene TRBV28 combines with J gene TRBJ1-2; TRBD1 is a possible D gene (5 bases). Germline values: CDR1 MDHEN, CDR2 SYDVKM. The CDR3 covers 15 residues. Trimming removed 5 bases at V and 4 bases at J, with 17 bases between. The CDR3 reads CASSPLGGVGYGYTF. The DNA for the CDR3 is TGTGCCAGCAGTCCCCTCGGAGGGGTTGGCTATGGCTACACCTTC.

The rearrangement links TRBV5-4 to TRBJ2-7; 15 bases align to TRBD2. The ends lost 0 bases at V and 6 bases at J; junction bases unmatched: 1. This CDR3 is 15 amino acids long. Germline V gene sequence: CDR1 SGHNT, CDR2 YYREEE (reference sequence). Here the CDR3 DNA reads TGTGCCAGCAGCTTGGGGACTAGCGGGGGGGGCGAGCAGTACTTC. It is translated as CASSLGTSGGGEQYF. Full variable domain (remainder filled in from reference TRBV5-4 and TRBJ2-7): ETGVTQSPTHLIKTRGQQVTLRCSSQSGHNTVSWYQQALGQGPQFIFQYYREEENGRGNFPPRFSGLQFPNYSSELNVNALELDDSALYLCASSLGTSGGGEQYFGPGTRLTVT.

This chain uses TRBV28 with TRBJ1-6; D might be TRBD1 (6 bases). Trimming shortened V by 5 bases and J by 7 bases, and 12 bases separated the two germline ends. The CDR3 runs to 14 residues. CDR1 and CDR2 from the germline V gene are MDHEN and SYDVKM. The CDR3 coding sequence is TGTGCCAGCAGTGACAGGCGGGCAAATTCACCCCTCCACTTT. Translation gives CASSDRRANSPLHF. Using reference TRBV28 and TRBJ1-6 for the parts outside the CDR3, the full variable domain is DVKVTQSSRYLVKRTGEKVFLECVQDMDHENMFWYRQDPGLGLRLIYFSYDVKMKEKGDIPEGYSVSREKKERFSLILESASTNQTSMYLCASSDRRANSPLHFGNGTRLTVT.

The V call is TRBV6-4, the J call TRBJ2-3; D not certain. Germline CDR1 and CDR2: MRHNA and SNTAGT. The length of the CDR3 is 13 residues. The ends were cut back, 6 bases at V and 2 bases at J, with 9 bases in the middle. This chain's CDR3 is CASSPDITDTQYF. The CDR3 coding sequence is TGTGCCAGCAGCCCGGATATCACAGATACGCAGTATTTT.

This chain uses TRBV28 with TRBJ1-1; 8 nucleotides agree with TRBD1. The V segment lost 8 bases and the J segment 3 bases; nucleotides outside the gene matches: 5. The germline V gene encodes CDR1 MDHEN and CDR2 SYDVKM. The CDR3 loop spans 13 amino acids. CDR3 in amino acids: CASGQGAHTEAFF. The CDR3 DNA reads as TGTGCCAGCGGGCAGGGGGCCCACACTGAAGCTTTCTTT.

The chain employs TRBV3-1 (or the pseudogene TRBV3-2) and TRBJ2-7; D gene ambiguous. Germline CDR1 reads LGHDT; CDR2 reads YNNKEL (reference sequence). Between the trimmed V and J ends, which lost 0 bases and 2 bases, there was a span of 8 bases. The CDR3 is 14 amino acids. CDR3 residues: CASSQEPLPYEQYF. The CDR3 DNA reads TGTGCCAGCAGCCAAGAGCCACTTCCCTACGAGCAGTACTTC.

This clone was seen once. The chain employs TRBV28 and TRBJ1-1; 7 bases align to TRBD1. The germline V gene encodes CDR1 MDHEN and CDR2 SYDVKM. The CDR3 has 14 residues. The junction had 7 bases not matched to a gene; V was cut back by 4 bases and J by 5 bases. For the CDR3, the DNA is TGTGCCAGCAGTTCGACAGGGTTGAGGACTGAAGCTTTCTTT. It encodes CASSSTGLRTEAFF.

CDR3 sequence (DNA): TGTGCCAGTAGGGGCACTGAAGCTTTCTTT. Translation gives CASRGTEAFF. The chain links TRBV19 to TRBJ1-1; no firm D call. This CDR3 has 10 amino acids. Germline-derived CDR1 and CDR2 are LNHDA and SQIVND (reference sequence). V was cut by 6 bases and J by 4 bases, with 3 bases left in between.

The J gene is TRBJ2-7, the V gene TRBV2, with TRBD1 identical over 8 bases. In germline, CDR1 is SNHLY, CDR2 FYNNEI. J gave up 2 bases and V 1 base, and 1 base lay outside the gene matches. The CDR3 is made up of 14 amino acids. The CDR3 protein is CASSEEQGAYEQYF. Here the CDR3 DNA reads TGTGCCAGCAGTGAAGAACAGGGGGCCTACGAGCAGTACTTC.

The CDR3 protein is CASSLGNEQFF. CDR3 nucleotides: TGTGCCAGCAGTTTAGGGAATGAGCAGTTCTTC. This chain connects TRBV27 to TRBJ2-1; D is undetermined. CDR3 length: 11 amino acids. Germline-derived CDR1 and CDR2 are MNHEY and SMNVEV (reference sequence). The ends were cut back, 2 bases at V and 7 bases at J, with 3 bases in the middle.

This rearrangement joins TRBV27 to TRBJ1-1, with a tentative D call TRBD1 (6 bases). Germline lookup yields CDR1 MNHEY and CDR2 SMNVEV (reference sequence). V shed 6 bases and J shed 4 bases, with 24 bases lying between them. CDR3 size: 17 residues. The CDR3 here is CASSRGGAGALTTEAFF. CDR3 nucleotides: TGTGCCAGCAGCCGGGGGGGCGCGGGGGCTCTAACCACTGAAGCTTTCTTT.

The table lists this clone with a count of one. The V and J genes are TRBV6-5 and TRBJ2-7; tentatively, D is TRBD1 (6 bases). CDR1 and CDR2 from the germline V gene are MNHEY and SVGAGI. V lost 6 bases and J lost 7, with 19 bases in between. The CDR3 length is 14 residues. As DNA, the CDR3 is TGTGCCAGCAGCGTAATAATTCAGGGGTGGGAGCAGTACTTC. Translation: CASSVIIQGWEQYF.

CDR3 in amino acids: CASSPRVRATSTDTQYF. CDR3 sequence (DNA): TGTGCCAGCAGTCCCCGGGTCCGCGCCACTAGCACAGATACGCAGTATTTT. V is TRBV6-6 and J is TRBJ2-3, with D hard to call. V was shortened by 5 bases and J by 0 bases, with 18 bases between the two germline ends. CDR1 MNHNY and CDR2 SVGAGI come from the germline V gene (reference sequence). The CDR3 is 17 residues long.

This sequence joins TRBV7-2 and TRBJ2-7; D may be TRBD2 (6 bases). V was clipped by 2 bases and J by 4 bases, with 12 bases between them. CDR1 and CDR2 from the germline V gene are SGHTA and FQGNSA. CDR3 length: 14 residues. The CDR3 DNA reads TGTGCCAGCAGCTTAAACGGGGGTCTGTACGAGCAGTACTTC. This sequence encodes CASSLNGGLYEQYF.

The rearrangement links TRBV19 to TRBJ1-4, with D perhaps matching TRBD1 (5 bases). The CDR3 runs 14 residues. The ends were cut back, 4 bases at V and 8 bases at J, with 14 bases in the middle. Per germline, CDR1 LNHDA and CDR2 SQIVND (reference sequence). The CDR3, as DNA: TGTGCCAGTAGTAACGGCCGGGGGAAGGAAAAACTGTTTTTT. Protein product: CASSNGRGKEKLFF. The entire variable domain, with the rest obtained from reference TRBV19 and TRBJ1-4, is as follows: DGGITQSPKYLFRKEGQNVTLSCEQNLNHDAMYWYRQDPGQGLRLIYYSQIVNDFQKGDIAEGYSVSREKKESFPLTVTSAQKNPTAFYLCASSNGRGKEKLFFGSGTQLSVL.

The genes are TRBV10-3 and TRBJ1-2, with 7 bases aligning to TRBD1. The CDR3 length is 16 residues. Looked up from germline, CDR1 is ENHRY and CDR2 is SYGVKD. With V trimmed by 6 bases and J by 1 base, 11 bases remained unmatched. CDR3 residues: CAIRGAGQGDNYGYTF. The CDR3, as DNA: TGTGCCATCAGAGGGGCGGGGCAGGGGGATAACTATGGCTACACCTTC.

The rearrangement uses TRBV19 and TRBJ2-3; 7 bases line up with TRBD1. CDR1 is LNHDA and CDR2 is SQIVND in the germline V gene (reference sequence). Trimming at V came to 5 bases and at J to 3 bases, leaving 8 bases not matched to a gene. The CDR3 has 15 residues. The CDR3 loop is CASSRRGPTTDTQYF. As DNA, the CDR3 is TGTGCCAGTAGTCGAAGGGGGCCAACGACAGATACGCAGTATTTT.

The chain recombines TRBV27 with TRBJ1-2, with 9 nucleotides matching TRBD1. The CDR3 has 15 residues. In germline, CDR1 is MNHEY, CDR2 SMNVEV (reference sequence). Germline trimming cut 4 bases from V and 7 bases from J; bases unmatched to any gene: 10. The CDR3 region is CASSSPGTGLSGYTF. The CDR3 DNA sequence: TGTGCCAGCAGTTCACCCGGGACAGGGCTAAGTGGCTACACCTTC.

The chain carries TRBV20-1 and TRBJ1-3, with D uncertain. Germline CDR1 is DFQATT and CDR2 is SNEGSKA (reference sequence). V lost 1 base, J lost 3 bases, and 1 base lay in between. The CDR3 covers 11 residues. The chain's CDR3 is CSARGGNTIYF. CDR3 DNA: TGCAGTGCTAGAGGTGGAAACACCATATATTTT.

As for this clone: Given the absence of the conserved phenylalanine or tryptophan at the CDR3 end, a read error is likely. The rearrangement links TRBV5-6 to TRBJ1-2, with 7 bases lining up with TRBD1. CDR1 and CDR2 (germline): SGHDT, YYEEEE. The CDR3 length is 17 residues. V lost 4 bases, J lost 4 bases, and 16 bases stayed unmatched. CDR3 sequence: CASSLRGPPPGPYGYTL. The CDR3 nucleotides are TGTGCCAGCAGCCTAAGGGGGCCCCCGCCAGGGCCCTATGGCTACACCCTC.

The genes are TRBV7-2 and TRBJ1-1; D unclear. Trimming left V 2 bases short and J 3 bases short, with 7 bases between. This CDR3 is built from 13 residues. In germline, CDR1 is SGHTA, CDR2 FQGNSA. CDR3 nucleotide sequence: TGTGCCAGCAGCTTAACCGGGGACACTGAAGCTTTCTTT. Residues: CASSLTGDTEAFF.

This clone was observed a single time. The rearrangement uses TRBV3-1 (or the pseudogene TRBV3-2) and TRBJ2-4; D call uncertain. CDR1 is LGHDT and CDR2 is YNNKEL in the germline V gene (reference sequence). V lost 1 base, J lost 2 bases, and 9 bases lay in between. The CDR3 has 15 residues. This chain's CDR3 is CASSQGKATKNIQYF. The CDR3 nucleotides read TGTGCCAGCAGCCAAGGCAAGGCCACCAAAAACATTCAGTACTTC.

As regards this clone: The same CDR3 arises from other DNA sequences in this sample as well. This rearrangement joins TRBV15 to TRBJ1-1; D gene uncertain. CDR3 size: 14 residues. CDR1 LNHNV and CDR2 YYDKDF come from the germline V gene (reference sequence). V was shortened by 0 bases and J by 1 base, with 6 bases between the two germline ends. CDR3 bases: TGTGCCACCAGCAGAGATCTTAAGAACACTGAAGCTTTCTTT. This encodes CATSRDLKNTEAFF.

This chain uses TRBV6-6 with TRBJ2-7; no clear D gene. Germline V gene lookup returns CDR1 MNHNY and CDR2 SVGAGI (reference sequence). Trimming pared 5 bases from V and 6 bases from J, leaving 17 bases between. CDR3 size: 14 residues. DNA for the CDR3: TGTGCCAGCAGTCACCCCAACCGAGCCGGCGAGCAGTACTTC. This encodes CASSHPNRAGEQYF.

This chain connects TRBV6-6 to TRBJ1-5; TRBD1 matches 8 bases. The CDR3 spans 15 residues. J gave up 3 bases and V 6 bases, and 7 bases lay outside the gene matches. The germline CDR1 and CDR2 sequences are MNHNY and SVGAGI (reference sequence). CDR3 sequence (DNA): TGTGCCAGCAGCAGGGGGCGGAATAACAATCAGCCCCAGCATTTT. The encoded protein is CASSRGRNNNQPQHF.

The V gene is TRBV19, the J gene TRBJ1-2; D gene unclear. The V and J ends lost 6 bases and 2 bases respectively, with 13 bases between them. This CDR3 contains 14 residues. Germline assignment: CDR1 LNHDA and CDR2 SQIVND (reference sequence). CDR3 nucleotides: TGTGCCAGTAGCCCTACGAGCCCGAACTATGGCTACACCTTC. Residues: CASSPTSPNYGYTF.

The gene calls are TRBV24-1 and TRBJ2-7, with 13 bases lining up with TRBD2. With 3 bases clipped from V and 3 bases from J, the junction kept 1 base outside the gene matches. This CDR3 region has 15 residues. The germline V gene encodes CDR1 KGHDR and CDR2 SFDVKD. CDR3: CATSDRTSGGYEQYF. The CDR3 nucleotides read TGTGCCACCAGTGATCGGACTAGCGGGGGCTACGAGCAGTACTTC.

The chain uses TRBV4-3 and TRBJ2-1; TRBD2 agrees at 9 bases. CDR1 and CDR2 from the germline V gene are LGHNA and YSLEER. This CDR3 has 14 residues. V lost 4 bases and J lost 8; bases outside the gene matches: 6. The CDR3 protein is CASSPGLAAHEQFF. The CDR3 coding sequence is TGCGCCAGCAGCCCGGGACTAGCAGCCCATGAGCAGTTCTTC.

The V and J genes are TRBV30 and TRBJ1-5; D unclear. CDR3 length equals 11 residues. The ends were cut back, 6 bases at V and 2 bases at J, with 5 bases in the middle. Germline CDR1 GTSNPN, CDR2 SVGIG (reference sequence). The CDR3 protein is CACGGNQPQHF. CDR3 in DNA: TGTGCCTGTGGAGGCAATCAGCCCCAGCATTTT.